A selection of T cell receptor beta chains follows, all from one sample in a study of T cells in Graves' hyperthyroidism and ophthalmopathy. TCRdb reprocessed the multiplex PCR reads via MiXCR and lists one record per CDR3 protein. The sample carries about 500,000 distinct CDR3 sequences, roughly 45% recorded once. Sample: peripheral blood or thyroid tissue (not recorded which). These receptor sequences come from an adult woman with Graves' disease, either hyperthyroidism or ophthalmopathy (not recorded which). CDR3s include the opening cysteine and the closing phenylalanine or tryptophan. The order of the fields is clone size, J gene, V gene, CDR3 protein. For some rows the clone size is stated as once, few or many, or as a class when expanded; others skip it.

few | TRBJ1-6 | TRBV5-1 | CASSAVGTDNSPLHF
many | TRBJ1-5 | TRBV10-3 | CAMGEGQSNQPQHF
few | TRBJ2-7 | TRBV29-1 | CSVEGVTYEQYF
many | TRBJ2-7 | TRBV12-3/TRBV12-4 | CASSATAGTGGYEQYF
- | TRBJ1-5 | TRBV6-1 | CASSEGDRFNQPQHF
- | TRBJ1-2 | TRBV2 | CATRGQRGGYTF
few | TRBJ2-5 | TRBV7-9 | CASSQGLAGQETQYF
many | TRBJ1-1 | TRBV20-1 | CSALDRLKNTEAFF
many | TRBJ2-2 | TRBV24-1 | CATSDQDRGSRELFF
few | TRBJ2-2 | TRBV20-1 | CSASTHLTGELFF
once | TRBJ1-6 | TRBV7-9 | CASSIGTGGLNSPLHF
many | TRBJ2-5 | TRBV24-1 | CATSDLGTVQYF
- | TRBJ1-3 | TRBV10-3 | CAISETGSRNTIYF
- | TRBJ1-1 | TRBV2 | CASSVPANTEAFF
many | TRBJ1-5 | TRBV20-1 | CSARVRGGAQPQHF
many | TRBJ2-7 | TRBV20-1 | CSAQLASAYEQYF
many | TRBJ2-2 | TRBV7-3 | CASSPYSGELFF
- | TRBJ2-6 | TRBV6-5 | CASNGGYRASGANVLTF
many | TRBJ1-4 | TRBV14 | CASSQAPPATNEKLFF
- | TRBJ1-1 | TRBV6-1 | CASTISTALGTEAFF